Presented here are 20 T cell receptor beta chains from one specimen sequenced in a study of OX40 agonist ivuxolimab in advanced cancers. Libraries were built with the immunoSEQ multiplex PCR assay. As stored in TCRdb, this immuneACCESS dataset retains in-frame rearrangements with V and J assigned. A fraction of the clones does not appear; measured against another copy, unresolved V genes explain less than half of the discrepancy, and the remainder lacks a known reason. Across this sample there are 30,000 to 35,000 clones, with roughly 80% seen only once. The top ten clonotypes cover more than 12% of the sample. Sample: CD4+ or CD8+ T cells sorted from blood, taken in a trial of the OX40 agonist ivuxolimab. Source of these receptors: an adult with an advanced solid tumor such as melanoma, head and neck, liver or kidney cancer.

The J gene is TRBJ2-5, the V gene TRBV4-1, with no clear D. The germline V gene encodes CDR1 MGHRA and CDR2 YSYEKL. There are 12 residues in the CDR3. The germline V and J ends were trimmed by 5 bases and 5 bases, with 9 bases remaining between them. The CDR3 DNA is TGCGCCAGCAGCTCTTCTTTTGAGACCCAGTACTTC. This translates into CASSSSFETQYF.

The V gene is TRBV5-1, the J gene TRBJ1-2; TRBD1 matches 9 bases. Germline CDR1 SGHRS, CDR2 YFSETQ. V lost 1 base and J lost 8; bases outside the gene matches: 12. The CDR3 covers 16 residues. For the CDR3, the DNA is TGCGCCAGCAGCTTGTTTAGGGACAGGGTCTCAGCAGGCTACACCTTC. It codes for CASSLFRDRVSAGYTF.

Here the CDR3 DNA reads TGTGCCAGCAGTGAAGCGCTTTCTGGGGCTCAAAGCAATGAGCAGTTCTTC. Translating it yields CASSEALSGAQSNEQFF. J is TRBJ2-1 and V is TRBV6-1, with D possibly being TRBD1 (5 bases). The germline V gene encodes CDR1 MNHNS and CDR2 SASEGT. V was trimmed by 0 bases and J by 6 bases, leaving 18 bases between them. This CDR3 has 17 amino acids.

This chain uses TRBV5-1 with TRBJ1-4; 7 bases agree with TRBD1. Germline values: CDR1 SGHRS, CDR2 YFSETQ. The CDR3 runs to 18 residues. J gave up 0 bases and V 0 bases, and 8 bases lay outside the gene matches. The CDR3 nucleotides read TGCGCCAGCAGCTTGGGCCCCGGGACAGCCCCAACTAATGAAAAACTGTTTTTT. The encoded protein is CASSLGPGTAPTNEKLFF.

The rearrangement links TRBV9 to TRBJ1-4, with TRBD1 matching over 9 bases. This CDR3 region has 16 residues. Germline V gene sequence: CDR1 SGDLS, CDR2 YYNGEE. V trimming: 4 bases; J trimming: 2 bases; junction bases outside the gene matches: 6. The CDR3 sequence: CASSPGQGWTNEKLFF. Here the CDR3 DNA reads TGTGCCAGCAGCCCGGGACAGGGCTGGACTAATGAAAAACTGTTTTTT.

CDR3 in amino acids: CASRNRGGYTF. CDR3 bases: TGTGCCAGCAGAAACAGGGGTGGCTACACCTTC. The chain combines TRBV27 with TRBJ1-2, with 7 bases identical to TRBD1. There are 11 residues in the CDR3. Germline V lookup: CDR1 MNHEY, CDR2 SMNVEV (reference sequence). Trimming at V came to 6 bases and at J to 7 bases, leaving 2 bases not matched to a gene.

This clone was observed a single time. The gene calls are TRBV4-1 and TRBJ2-5; 8 bases are a match to TRBD1. The DNA matches TRBJ2-7 better at its end, which makes the J call doubtful. The CDR3 loop spans 14 amino acids. CDR1 MGHRA and CDR2 YSYEKL come from the germline V gene. The CDR3 DNA sequence: TGCGCCAGCAGCCCAGAACAGGGGGCCTACGAGCAGTACTTC. Translation: CASSPEQGAYEQYF.

This chain uses TRBV11-3 with TRBJ2-1; D ambiguous. Per the germline V gene, CDR1 is SGHNT and CDR2 is YENEEA. The V end was cut by 1 base, the J end by 4 bases, with 8 bases between. The CDR3 has 14 amino acids. CDR3: CASSLGQAYNEQFF. Here the CDR3 DNA reads TGTGCCAGCAGCTTAGGACAAGCGTACAATGAGCAGTTCTTC.

The chain employs TRBV2 and TRBJ1-2; the D gene is possibly TRBD1 (6 bases). Looked up from germline, CDR1 is SNHLY and CDR2 is FYNNEI. This CDR3 contains 15 residues. V was cut by 6 bases and J by 9 bases, with 23 bases left in between. CDR3 nucleotide sequence: TGTGCCAGCAGAGGGGGAAGTTGGCTGGGTAATAGCTACACCTTC. The encoded protein is CASRGGSWLGNSYTF. The full variable domain, its missing parts supplied by reference TRBV2 and TRBJ1-2, is EPEVTQTPSHQVTQMGQEVILRCVPISNHLYFYWYRQILGQKVEFLVSFYNNEISEKSEIFDDQFSVERPDGSNFTLKIRSTKLEDSAMYFCASRGGSWLGNSYTFGSGTRLTVV.

In this sample, this clone turned up once. This chain connects TRBV2 to TRBJ2-5; 13 bases agree with TRBD2. CDR3 size: 16 residues. J was trimmed by 4 bases and V by 6 bases; bases with no gene match: 8. Germline CDR1 SNHLY, CDR2 FYNNEI. This CDR3 reads CASRGGLAGMAETQYF. The CDR3 coding sequence is TGTGCCAGCAGGGGGGGACTAGCGGGGATGGCAGAGACCCAGTACTTC.

The chain combines TRBV7-3 with TRBJ1-1; 10 nucleotides match TRBD1. J gave up 1 base and V 7 bases, and 6 bases lay outside the gene matches. The CDR3 has 15 residues. The germline gives CDR1 SGHTA, CDR2 FQGTGA. As DNA, the CDR3 is TGTGCCAGCACCAGGACAGGGGGAACGAACACTGAAGCTTTCTTT. Its translation: CASTRTGGTNTEAFF.

The J gene is TRBJ2-7, the V gene TRBV7-3; D not certain. The CDR3 sequence is 14 residues long. Between the trimmed V and J ends, which lost 2 bases and 1 base, there was a span of 9 bases. Germline V gives CDR1 SGHTA, CDR2 FQGTGA. The CDR3 DNA sequence: TGTGCCAGCAGCTTACTAGTCCCTTCCTACGAGCAGTACTTC. Translation gives CASSLLVPSYEQYF. Complete variable domain (other parts from reference TRBV7-3 and TRBJ2-7): GAGVSQTPSNKVTEKGKYVELRCDPISGHTALYWYRQSLGQGPEFLIYFQGTGAADDSGLPNDRFFAVRPEGSVSTLKIQRTERGDSAVYLCASSLLVPSYEQYFGPGTRLTVT.

This clone occurred once. The J gene is TRBJ2-5, the V gene TRBV9; 12 bases match TRBD2. CDR1 is SGDLS, CDR2 YYNGEE, per germline. J was trimmed by 2 bases and V by 3 bases; bases with no gene match: 5. This CDR3 is 16 amino acids long. This chain's CDR3 is CASSAGLAGPQETQYF. CDR3 coding DNA: TGTGCCAGCAGCGCCGGACTAGCGGGGCCACAAGAGACCCAGTACTTC.

The chain joins TRBV30 to TRBJ2-4; 8 bases align to TRBD2. The germline gives CDR1 GTSNPN, CDR2 SVGIG (reference sequence). The ends lost 3 bases at V and 0 bases at J; junction bases unmatched: 7. The CDR3 length is 16 residues. CDR3 protein: CAWSPSGGGAKNIQYF. The CDR3 region has the DNA TGTGCCTGGAGCCCTTCGGGGGGGGGAGCCAAAAACATTCAGTACTTC.

The chain links TRBV6-6 to TRBJ1-2, with 9 bases that match TRBD1. This CDR3 contains 15 residues. V was clipped by 0 bases and J by 4 bases; unmatched bases: 3. Germline assignment: CDR1 MNHNY and CDR2 SVGAGI (reference sequence). CDR3 nucleotide sequence: TGTGCCAGCAGTTACTCGGGACAGGGTGGCTATGGCTACACCTTC. Protein: CASSYSGQGGYGYTF.

The chain links TRBV29-1 to TRBJ2-1, with unresolved D. V was trimmed by 0 bases and J by 8 bases, leaving 5 bases between them. CDR3 length: 11 residues. CDR1 and CDR2 from the germline V gene are SQVTM and ANQGSEA. CDR3 region: CSVEEGYEQFF. CDR3 nucleotide sequence: TGCAGCGTTGAAGAGGGATATGAGCAGTTCTTC.

The genes are TRBV19 and TRBJ2-2, with 8 positions matching TRBD1. Germline V CDR1 and CDR2: LNHDA, SQIVND (reference sequence). The CDR3 extends over 15 amino acids. The V segment lost 5 bases and the J segment 4 bases; nucleotides outside the gene matches: 6. The CDR3: CASSRQGASTGELFF. DNA for the CDR3: TGTGCCAGTAGTCGGCAGGGGGCGAGCACCGGGGAGCTGTTTTTT.

The gene calls are TRBV7-8 and TRBJ2-6, with D hard to call. The CDR3 is 15 amino acids. CDR1 and CDR2 (germline): SGHVS, FQNEAQ. Trimming pared 5 bases from V and 4 bases from J, leaving 12 bases between. The CDR3, as DNA: TGTGCCAGCAGCCCCGTAGCAGCCGGGGCCAACGTCCTGACTTTC. Its protein is CASSPVAAGANVLTF.

The chain joins TRBV30 to TRBJ2-5; no clear D gene. The CDR3 runs to 18 residues. The ends were cut back, 0 bases at V and 4 bases at J, with 24 bases in the middle. CDR1 is GTSNPN and CDR2 is SVGIG in the germline V gene (reference sequence). DNA of the CDR3: TGTGCCTGGAGTGTTGCTGGCCGGCCTAGTCAACCAAGAGAGACCCAGTACTTC. Its protein product is CAWSVAGRPSQPRETQYF.

This clone has only one observation. The V gene is TRBV9, the J gene TRBJ2-1, with D tentatively TRBD1 (5 bases). Germline V gene sequence: CDR1 SGDLS, CDR2 YYNGEE. The ends were cut back, 0 bases at V and 3 bases at J, with 10 bases in the middle. This CDR3 comprises 15 residues. The CDR3, as DNA: TGTGCCAGCAGCGTAGCTCCCCAGGGCTACAATGAGCAGTTCTTC. It yields the protein CASSVAPQGYNEQFF.